This T cell receptor beta chain was sequenced in a study of CD8+ T cells in alopecia areata (dated by TCRdb to the late 2010s). Turning to the overall study: The treated patients, all with moderate-to-severe alopecia areata, were enrolled in an open-label pilot trial of oral tofacitinib given at 5 to 10 mg twice daily. Disease severity in treated patients was measured with the SALT score, which quantifies the percentage of affected scalp surface area. Biopsies were taken from tofacitinib-treated patients at baseline and again at 4 and 24 weeks into treatment, and several of those patients also had a later scalp biopsy. Scalp tissue and sorted CD4+ and CD8+ peripheral blood T cells from patchy and totalis/universalis alopecia areata patients and from healthy controls were covered by human TCRbeta sequencing. To study T cell clonal expansion in alopecia areata, the researchers applied high-throughput TCRbeta sequencing to both the C3H/HeJ mouse model and human patients. TCRbeta CDR3 regions were amplified by immunoSEQ multiplex PCR with 35 Vbeta forward and 13 Jbeta reverse primers. Tofacitinib was administered for 6 to 18 months, and 6 months of follow-up off drug were then conducted to assess delayed response and recurrence. Clonality in the scalp was compared among normal scalp (n=4), patchy alopecia areata scalp (n=8), and alopecia totalis/universalis scalp (n=8). RNA was extracted with the PAXgene miRNA kit for fixed scalp, the miRNeasy kit for PBMCs, and the RNeasy kit for mouse skin. Findings and caveats that apply to the study as a whole: Shared TCR sequences between patients were less evident than in mice, which may be partly attributable to HLA diversity in the patient population. Unlike mouse skin, which is dominated by gammadelta T cells, normal human skin has resident alphabeta T cells that are also sequenced, and this complicates analysis of the scalp TCR repertoire. Tofacitinib significantly decreased scalp clonality and the number of expanded CD8+ clones among the top 100 scalp clones. Compared with normal scalp, lesional scalp had higher clonality and more expanded CD8+ clones, particularly in alopecia totalis/universalis, a pattern that suggests antigenic drive. The treated cohort was small, with a single nonresponder, so links between baseline CD8+ expansion and response need larger studies. During tofacitinib treatment, many expanded lesional clones remained in scalp and blood, and this persistence may partly explain relapse after treatment is stopped.

This clone was observed a handful of times. Its cognate antigen has yet to be identified. Qualities for individual bases were not recorded, and no much larger clone is one base off. Read against the paper, the sample's time point label means: about 4 weeks on oral tofacitinib. What the treatment or condition label conveys for this sample: oral pan-JAK inhibitor, 5-10 mg twice daily. Peripheral blood and lesional scalp punch biopsies were obtained from patients with alopecia areata. PBMCs were isolated by density centrifugation and stained for CD3, CD4 and CD8, and CD4+ and CD8+ T cells were sorted on a FACSAria. Reading from cysteine to phenylalanine, the CDR3 counts 12 amino acids. Of all the DNA, just the CDR3 is kept, 36 bases in frame from base 1. CDR1 and CDR2, looked up from the germline V gene (reference sequence), are PRHDT and FYEKMQ. Trimming leaves V shorter by 8 bases and J shorter by 4 bases, with the junction holding 3 bases beyond the gene matches.

The protocol used for the library was the immunoSEQ multiplex PCR assay. For TCR sequencing, RNA was extracted from every sample and reverse transcribed into cDNA to serve as template. SuperScript III was used for first-strand cDNA synthesis, primed with a 2:1 mix of oligo-dT and random hexamers. A synthetic immune receptor repertoire was used to assess amplification bias, and residual bias was removed computationally. In the original analysis: Raw reads were preprocessed to remove errors, and CDR3 was defined by IMGT conventions from the conserved cysteine to phenylalanine. Clonality was computed as 1 minus the Shannon entropy, with the entropy normalized by log2 of the number of productive unique TCRs. Scalp TCRbeta sequences were cross-referenced with sorted blood CD4 and CD8 repertoires so that the CD4 or CD8 identity of scalp clones could be inferred. TCRdb provides this immuneACCESS table in a form limited to in-frame rearrangements. Some clones are lacking; in checked studies, under half of them reflect an unresolved V gene, and why the rest are absent is not known. V, J and clone size are those of that table, while D and trimming were read from the DNA. The sample table holds approximately 200,000 clones, of which 55% to 70% were seen once. Roughly 0.7% of the sample belongs to the ten largest clones.

The sequencing used CD4+ T cells sorted from blood, collected at week 4, from a patient treated with tofacitinib. This clonotype was sampled from a human donor with alopecia areata. Recombination linked TRBV13 to TRBJ2-5, with TRBD1 matching 8 junction bases. The nucleotides read TGTGCCAGCTCAACAGGGGGAGAGACCCAGTACTTC. Translated, this is CASSTGGETQYF.